The 16 T cell receptor beta chains below all came from one sample that was sequenced in a study of CD8+ T cells in alopecia areata. Peripheral blood and lesional scalp punch biopsies were taken from alopecia areata patients. TCR sequencing used cDNA made by reverse transcription of extracted RNA. Using immunoSEQ multiplex PCR, the repertoire was profiled, and TCRdb retains in-frame clones only, with some absent. The data contain 7,500 to 8,500 clones, around 50% of them singletons. The sequencing used skin, collected at week 0. The receptors come from a human donor with alopecia areata.

The chain carries TRBV6-1 and TRBJ2-5; no definite D call. The germline V gene encodes CDR1 MNHNS and CDR2 SASEGT. CDR3 size: 12 residues. The V gene lost 8 bases and the J gene lost 3 bases, with 10 bases spanning the gap. The CDR3 here is CASALAEETQYF. CDR3 DNA sequence: TGTGCCAGCGCCCTGGCGGAAGAGACCCAGTACTTC.

Written as DNA, the CDR3 is TGTGCCAGCAGCCCCGGCCTAGCGGGACAAGAGACCCAGTACTTC. It codes for CASSPGLAGQETQYF. The rearrangement links TRBV11-2 to TRBJ2-5, with 9 bases identical to TRBD2. Germline lookup yields CDR1 SGHAT and CDR2 FQNNGV. The CDR3 length is 15 residues. J gave up 2 bases and V 5 bases, and 6 bases lay outside the gene matches.

The CDR3 DNA is TGTGCCAGCACGGGACTAGCGGGATCCAGCTCCTACAATGAGCAGTTCTTC. This sequence encodes CASTGLAGSSSYNEQFF. The chain is built from TRBV2 and TRBJ2-1; the match to TRBD2 covers 13 bases. The CDR3 length is 17 residues. Per the germline V gene, CDR1 is SNHLY and CDR2 is FYNNEI. Unmatched junction bases numbered 6, after V lost 7 bases and J lost 0 bases.

The J gene is TRBJ2-2, the V gene TRBV6-5; a possible D gene is TRBD2 (5 bases). Germline V CDR1 and CDR2: MNHEY, SVGAGI. Trimming pared 5 bases from V and 4 bases from J, leaving 11 bases between. The CDR3 spans 14 residues. The CDR3 loop reads CASSRGDGTGELFF. For the CDR3, the DNA is TGTGCCAGCAGTCGGGGTGATGGCACCGGGGAGCTGTTTTTT.

The chain has TRBV6-5 and TRBJ2-7; D might be TRBD1 or TRBD2, each matching 5 bases. Trimming took off 2 bases at V and 7 bases at J, with 15 bases between the two ends. CDR1 is MNHEY, CDR2 SVGAGI, per germline. This CDR3 region has 14 residues. The CDR3 region has the DNA TGTGCCAGCAGTTACCCGGGGCCCCCCTGGGAGCAGTACTTC. This gives the protein CASSYPGPPWEQYF.

The rearrangement uses TRBV5-1 and TRBJ2-5; D not resolved. Germline lookup yields CDR1 SGHRS and CDR2 YFSETQ. V lost 4 bases and J 3 bases, leaving 10 bases between the germline ends. The CDR3 spans 13 residues. Here the CDR3 reads CASSVYTEETQYF. CDR3 DNA: TGCGCCAGCAGCGTCTACACTGAAGAGACCCAGTACTTC.

This clone ranks as medium-sized. V and J are TRBV5-8 and TRBJ1-4; D is unclear. Germline lookup yields CDR1 SGHTS and CDR2 YDEGEE. Trimming took 0 bases from V and 3 from J, leaving 18 bases between them. CDR3 length: 18 residues. The CDR3 spells CASSLGLGPRQPNEKLFF. The DNA of the CDR3 is TGTGCCAGCAGCTTGGGTCTCGGTCCCCGGCAGCCTAATGAAAAACTGTTTTTT.

This clone showed up just a few times. This chain links TRBV27 with TRBJ2-7; no clear D gene. Per the germline V gene, CDR1 is MNHEY and CDR2 is SMNVEV (reference sequence). This CDR3 is built from 13 residues. Between the trimmed V and J ends, which lost 3 bases and 1 base, there was a span of 7 bases. The CDR3 coding sequence is TGTGCCAGCAGTTTTGTCAGTTCCTACGAGCAGTACTTC. Its protein product is CASSFVSSYEQYF.

In DNA form, the CDR3 reads TGTGCTAGTGGTTTGTCGGCAGGGGGTTCACCCCTCCACTTT. It encodes CASGLSAGGSPLHF. The genes are TRBV12-5 and TRBJ1-6, with 7 nucleotides matching TRBD1. CDR3 length equals 14 residues. J gave up 9 bases and V 2 bases, and 4 bases lay outside the gene matches. Germline V gene lookup returns CDR1 LGHNT and CDR2 FRNRAP.

The chain employs TRBV7-9 and TRBJ2-1; no definite D call. This CDR3 has 12 residues. V lost 4 bases, J lost 9 bases, and 10 bases lay in between. CDR1 is SEHNR, CDR2 FQNEAQ, per germline (reference sequence). The CDR3 coding sequence is TGTGCCAGCAGCTCCTACCGGGTTGAGCAGTTCTTC. Amino acids: CASSSYRVEQFF.

V and J are TRBV7-9 and TRBJ2-3; 7 bases fit TRBD2. The CDR3 consists of 15 residues. CDR1 and CDR2 (germline): SEHNR, FQNEAQ (reference sequence). The J segment lost 0 bases and the V segment lost 8 bases, leaving 8 bases of the junction unmatched. The CDR3 region has the DNA TGTGCCAGCGTTCCTTGGGGAGGGAGCACAGATACGCAGTATTTT. It is translated as CASVPWGGSTDTQYF.

This clone has more than one count but fewer than ten. V and J are TRBV7-2 and TRBJ2-7; 9 bases agree with TRBD1. Per the germline V gene, CDR1 is SGHTA and CDR2 is FQGNSA. Germline trimming cut 1 base from V and 6 bases from J; bases unmatched to any gene: 4. The CDR3 is 14 amino acids. Written as DNA, the CDR3 is TGTGCCAGCAGCTTAGGGACAGGGGAAGGCGAGCAGTACTTC. Amino acids: CASSLGTGEGEQYF. Complete variable domain (other parts from reference TRBV7-2 and TRBJ2-7): GAGVSQSPSNKVTEKGKDVELRCDPISGHTALYWYRQSLGQGLEFLIYFQGNSAPDKSGLPSDRFSAERTGGSVSTLTIQRTQQEDSAVYLCASSLGTGEGEQYFGPGTRLTVT.

This clone has a handful of counts. The rearrangement links TRBV11-2 to TRBJ2-2; weak D call: TRBD2 (6 bases). Germline V CDR1 and CDR2: SGHAT, FQNNGV. CDR3 length: 14 amino acids. The V gene lost 8 bases and the J gene lost 6 bases, with 16 bases spanning the gap. CDR3 nucleotides: TGTGCCAGCGGGCGGGGTCGGGGCTCCGGGGAGCTGTTTTTT. Translating gives CASGRGRGSGELFF.

The chain recombines TRBV19 with TRBJ1-2; D is possibly TRBD1 (6 bases). Germline V CDR1 and CDR2: LNHDA, SQIVND (reference sequence). There are 12 residues in the CDR3. The V end lost 7 bases, the J end lost 3 bases, and 9 bases lay between the germline ends. As DNA, the CDR3 is TGTGCCAGTAATACAGGGTACTATGGCTACACCTTC. Protein product: CASNTGYYGYTF.

V is TRBV5-1 and J is TRBJ2-7, with 7 bases aligning to TRBD1. The CDR3 runs to 14 residues. Trimming cost V 0 bases and J 6 bases; bases outside gene matches: 6. Looked up from germline, CDR1 is SGHRS and CDR2 is YFSETQ. The DNA of the CDR3 is TGCGCCAGCAGCTTGGGGACAGGCGTAGGCGAGCAGTACTTC. As protein: CASSLGTGVGEQYF.

The rearrangement joins TRBV19 to TRBJ2-1; the match to TRBD2 covers 14 bases. CDR1 is LNHDA, CDR2 SQIVND, per germline (reference sequence). The J segment lost 0 bases and the V segment lost 7 bases, leaving 8 bases of the junction unmatched. The CDR3 has 18 residues. The CDR3 loop reads CASTRGTSGSASYNEQFF. The CDR3, as DNA: TGTGCCAGTACAAGGGGGACTAGCGGGAGCGCCTCCTACAATGAGCAGTTCTTC. Filled out from reference TRBV19 and TRBJ2-1, the complete variable domain reads DGGITQSPKYLFRKEGQNVTLSCEQNLNHDAMYWYRQDPGQGLRLIYYSQIVNDFQKGDIAEGYSVSREKKESFPLTVTSAQKNPTAFYLCASTRGTSGSASYNEQFFGPGTRLTVL.